Listed here are 23 T cell receptor beta chains from one sample, sequenced in a study of molecular identifiers for immune sequencing clone quantification. TCRdb re-called the PCR reads through MiXCR, storing one row per CDR3 protein. The sample carries about 510,000 distinct CDR3 sequences, roughly 26% recorded once. Sequencing was carried out using naive CD8+ T cells from blood, with Jurkat cell RNA spiked in. The subset: FACS-sorted CD8+CD4-CCR7+CD45RA+ naive T cells. The receptors were sampled from a human donor in good health. Some libraries in this study had Jurkat cell RNA spiked in.

V gene TRBV7-9 combines with J gene TRBJ1-1, with D uncertain. From germline, CDR1 is SEHNR and CDR2 FQNEAQ (reference sequence). The V and J ends lost 1 base and 10 bases respectively, with 10 bases between them. The CDR3 runs 12 residues. CDR3 in DNA: TGTGCCAGCAGCTTAGGGAAACTTGGAGCTTTCTTT. Protein sequence: CASSLGKLGAFF.

The V gene is TRBV27, the J gene TRBJ2-7; D gene ambiguous. Germline V gene sequence: CDR1 MNHEY, CDR2 SMNVEV (reference sequence). Trimming left V 5 bases short and J 1 base short, with 9 bases between. The CDR3 covers 13 residues. CDR3 DNA sequence: TGTGCCAGCAGTCGCCTTAGGTCCTACGAGCAGTACTTC. Amino acid sequence: CASSRLRSYEQYF.

This CDR3 reads CASTLDRGGYNEQFF. The CDR3 nucleotides are TGTGCCAGTACCTTAGACAGAGGGGGGTACAATGAGCAGTTCTTC. The genes are TRBV19 and TRBJ2-1; D assignment may be TRBD1 or TRBD2 (6 bases each). Deletions cut 7 bases from V and 4 bases from J, with 17 bases between. Germline loops: CDR1 LNHDA, CDR2 SQIVND (reference sequence). The CDR3 is 15 residues long. Full variable domain (outside the CDR3, taken from reference TRBV19 and TRBJ2-1): DGGITQSPKYLFRKEGQNVTLSCEQNLNHDAMYWYRQDPGQGLRLIYYSQIVNDFQKGDIAEGYSVSREKKESFPLTVTSAQKNPTAFYLCASTLDRGGYNEQFFGPGTRLTVL.

This clonotype was detected only a few times. The chain has TRBV20-1 and TRBJ2-2, with 10 bases fitting TRBD1. The junction had 12 bases not matched to a gene; V was cut back by 1 base and J by 7 bases. The CDR3 totals 17 residues. Germline CDR1 DFQATT, CDR2 SNEGSKA (reference sequence). The CDR3 region has the DNA TGCAGTGCTAGAGCAGTTACCGGGACAGGGGTTCACGGGGAGCTGTTTTTT. Its protein is CSARAVTGTGVHGELFF.

This clonotype came up a few times. The chain carries TRBV20-1 and TRBJ1-5; D not resolved. This CDR3 has 13 amino acids. The V gene lost 6 bases and the J gene lost 5 bases, with 14 bases spanning the gap. In germline, CDR1 is DFQATT, CDR2 SNEGSKA (reference sequence). CDR3 sequence (DNA): TGCAGTGCCGTTAAGTCTCCTGATCAGCCCCAGCATTTT. Protein sequence: CSAVKSPDQPQHF.

This clonotype was detected ten times or more. V and J are TRBV19 and TRBJ1-1, with D unresolved. Germline values: CDR1 LNHDA, CDR2 SQIVND (reference sequence). Trimming stripped 1 base from V and 2 bases from J, with 5 bases between. The length of the CDR3 is 13 residues. The CDR3 DNA reads TGTGCCAGTAGTATAGCCGCAAACACTGAAGCTTTCTTT. Protein sequence: CASSIAANTEAFF.

The J gene is TRBJ2-1, the V gene TRBV20-1; 12 bases map to TRBD2. The CDR3 is 14 amino acids. Germline lookup yields CDR1 DFQATT and CDR2 SNEGSKA (reference sequence). V dropped 3 bases and J dropped 9; count of bases not matched to a gene: 6. The CDR3 DNA follows: TGCAGTGCTAGCGCTAGCGGGAGGGCCGGTGAGCAGTTCTTC. It translates to CSASASGRAGEQFF.

This clonotype was observed a handful of times. This sequence joins TRBV10-3 and TRBJ2-5; TRBD1 agrees at 10 bases. The CDR3 totals 16 residues. CDR1 ENHRY and CDR2 SYGVKD come from the germline V gene. Unmatched junction bases numbered 5, after V lost 2 bases and J lost 2 bases. CDR3 loop: CAISEGDRGLQETQYF. CDR3 in DNA: TGTGCCATCAGTGAGGGGGACAGGGGTCTACAAGAGACCCAGTACTTC.

To note about this clonotype: This clone may be a read error of a much larger clone one base away. The chain has TRBV20-1 and TRBJ1-6; a weak D match, TRBD1 (5 bases). CDR3 length: 15 amino acids. CDR1 is DFQATT and CDR2 is SNEGSKA in the germline V gene (reference sequence). CDR3 residues: CSARPQGGYNTPLHF. Here the CDR3 DNA reads TGCAGTGCTAGACCCCAGGGAGGATATAATACACCCCTCCACTTT.

This clonotype has a handful of counts. CDR3 DNA sequence: TGTGCCAGCAGTTGGGCCCAGACTCAGTTCACAGATACGCAGTATTTT. The encoded protein is CASSWAQTQFTDTQYF. V usage is TRBV6-5 and J usage is TRBJ2-3, with D uncertain. This CDR3 comprises 16 residues. V was trimmed by 4 bases and J by 2 bases, leaving 16 bases between them. Per germline, CDR1 MNHEY and CDR2 SVGAGI.

This clonotype was detected many times. The V gene is TRBV5-4, the J gene TRBJ2-3; TRBD2 matches 13 bases. The V and J ends lost 7 bases and 4 bases, in that order; junction bases with no gene match: 6. Germline CDR1 is SGHNT and CDR2 is YYREEE (reference sequence). This CDR3 is 15 amino acids long. DNA of the CDR3: TGTGCCAGCCAACTAGCGGGAGGGCCGCCAGATACGCAGTATTTT. It encodes CASQLAGGPPDTQYF.

This clonotype was observed a handful of times. The chain employs TRBV7-6 and TRBJ1-6, with D possibly TRBD1 on 6 matching bases. Germline lookup yields CDR1 SGHVS and CDR2 FNYEAQ. V was pared by 4 bases and J by 5 bases, with 9 bases between. The CDR3 has 14 residues. CDR3 sequence (DNA): TGTGCCAGCAGCTCGGACAGCCATAATTCACCCCTCCACTTT. Its protein is CASSSDSHNSPLHF.

Concerning this clonotype itself: The conserved final phenylalanine or tryptophan is absent from the CDR3, which likely points to a read error. The V gene is TRBV9, the J gene TRBJ1-1; D remains unclear. The CDR3 sequence is 14 residues long. V lost 0 bases, J lost 4 bases, and 10 bases lay in between. From germline, CDR1 is SGDLS and CDR2 YYNGEE. CDR3 sequence (DNA): TGTGCCAGCAGCGTAGCTAGGGCGGGCACTGAAGCTTTCTGT. It is translated as CASSVARAGTEAFC.

With respect to this clonotype: A much bigger clone sits one base away, suggesting this may be a read error. J is TRBJ2-7 and V is TRBV2; a weak D match, TRBD2 (5 bases). The length of the CDR3 is 15 residues. Germline lookup yields CDR1 SNHLY and CDR2 FYNNEI. Trimming took 3 bases from V and 3 from J, leaving 15 bases between them. The chain's CDR3 is CASSEEAAEYYEQYF. Written as DNA, the CDR3 is TGTGCCAGCAGTGAGGAGGCAGCGGAATACTACGAGCAGTACTTC.

This clonotype was counted at least ten times. This sequence joins TRBV4-3 and TRBJ2-5; D remains ambiguous. Trimming removed 0 bases from V and 2 bases from J, with 13 bases in between. Germline V gene sequence: CDR1 LGHNA, CDR2 YSLEER. The CDR3 loop spans 16 amino acids. CDR3 loop: CASSQELGPHQETQYF. The DNA of the CDR3 is TGCGCCAGCAGCCAAGAATTAGGCCCCCATCAAGAGACCCAGTACTTC.

This clonotype was seen a few times. The V and J genes are TRBV19 and TRBJ1-1, with a weak D call TRBD1 (6 bases). In germline, CDR1 is LNHDA, CDR2 SQIVND (reference sequence). The CDR3 is 15 amino acids. The germline V and J ends were trimmed by 6 bases and 4 bases, with 18 bases remaining between them. CDR3 sequence (DNA): TGTGCCAGTAGAGATCAAGAGGGGGAGCCCACTGAAGCTTTCTTT. The encoded protein is CASRDQEGEPTEAFF.

Note on this clonotype: The conserved phenylalanine or tryptophan is not found at the CDR3 terminus, so this likely reflects a read error. It is unclear where the CDR3 begins or ends on the DNA, so no DNA is shown, and the CDR3 is as TCRdb lists it. The chain carries TRBV4-3 and TRBJ1-1. Germline V CDR1 and CDR2: LGHNA, YSLEER. The CDR3 is 13 amino acids long, termini counted. The CDR3 is CASSQEMIGEAIY.

V usage is TRBV12-3 or TRBV12-4 and J usage is TRBJ2-3, with D perhaps matching TRBD1 (6 bases). The CDR3 is 15 amino acids. Trimming left V 6 bases short and J 3 bases short, with 16 bases between. CDR3 sequence: CASSRTGTTTDTQYF. DNA for the CDR3: TGTGCCAGCAGCCGAACCGGGACAACGACAGATACGCAGTATTTT.

The chain links TRBV24-1 to TRBJ2-2, with D possibly TRBD1 on 6 matching bases. CDR1 and CDR2 from the germline V gene are KGHDR and SFDVKD. V lost 0 bases and J 2 bases, leaving 12 bases between the germline ends. The CDR3 sequence is 17 residues long. The CDR3 region has the DNA TGTGCCACCAGTGATTTGCAGGGGCCACCCAACACCGGGGAGCTGTTTTTT. Its protein is CATSDLQGPPNTGELFF.

The J gene is TRBJ2-1, the V gene TRBV5-1; D remains unclear. V was shortened by 1 base and J by 7 bases, with 6 bases between the two germline ends. CDR1 is SGHRS and CDR2 is YFSETQ in the germline V gene. The length of the CDR3 is 12 residues. CDR3 region: CASSLYRNEQFF. The DNA of the CDR3 is TGCGCCAGCAGCTTGTATAGAAATGAGCAGTTCTTC.

In its sample, this clonotype was seen many times. This is likely a read error, given that the CDR3 carries no conserved phenylalanine or tryptophan at its end. The limits of the CDR3 on the DNA are not certain, so only TCRdb's listed CDR3 is given. This chain connects TRBV4-1 to TRBJ2-1; TRBD1 is taken as the D call from the table, unchecked against the DNA. Germline CDR1 MGHRA, CDR2 YSYEKL. Termini included, the CDR3 measures 11 amino acids. CDR3 region: CASSQGTGFVS.

In this sample, this clonotype turned up a few times. CDR3 sequence reads: CASSAYQGAISLETQYF. The CDR3 region has the DNA TGTGCCAGCAGCGCGTATCAGGGGGCAATTTCCTTAGAGACCCAGTACTTC. The chain uses TRBV11-2 and TRBJ2-5, with 8 bases aligning to TRBD1. Germline V gene data show CDR1 as SGHAT and CDR2 as FQNNGV. Losses at the gene ends were 5 bases for V and 4 bases for J; bases not matched to a gene: 15. The CDR3 is 17 amino acids.

This clonotype has more than one count but fewer than ten. The chain has TRBV6-5 and TRBJ2-5; 7 bases match TRBD1. The CDR3 contains 16 residues. The ends lost 2 bases at V and 6 bases at J; junction bases unmatched: 12. Per germline, CDR1 MNHEY and CDR2 SVGAGI. The CDR3 region is CASSYEGRGGAKTQYF. CDR3 DNA: TGTGCCAGCAGTTACGAGGGGCGAGGGGGCGCTAAGACCCAGTACTTC.